What follows are 15 T cell receptor beta chains derived from one specimen sequenced in a study of T cells in Graves' hyperthyroidism and ophthalmopathy. TCR beta CDR3 sequences were amplified from RNA transcripts. The primer set for the first-round RT-PCR of the TCR CDR3 was HTBI. One entry per CDR3 protein results from TCRdb running MiXCR on the multiplex PCR reads. Of approximately 500,000 distinct CDR3 sequences in the sample, around 42% were seen once. Source material: peripheral blood or thyroid tissue (not recorded which). The receptors shown here come from a woman younger than 35 with Graves' hyperthyroidism.

The gene calls are TRBV20-1 and TRBJ1-2, with D maybe TRBD1 (6 bases). The CDR3 totals 16 residues. V was clipped by 3 bases and J by 5 bases, with 22 bases between them. Germline loops: CDR1 DFQATT, CDR2 SNEGSKA (reference sequence). CDR3 amino acids: CSASGPIPGVGYGYTF. The CDR3 nucleotides read TGCAGTGCTAGCGGCCCGATTCCAGGGGTTGGTTATGGCTACACCTTC.

The chain joins TRBV20-1 to TRBJ1-5; D may be TRBD1 (5 bases). CDR1 DFQATT and CDR2 SNEGSKA come from the germline V gene (reference sequence). The CDR3 has 15 amino acids. Trimming left V 0 bases short and J 11 bases short, with 20 bases between. The CDR3 is CSAREEAGRQETQHF. CDR3 in DNA: TGCAGTGCTAGAGAAGAGGCAGGGAGGCAAGAGACCCAGCATTTT.

A remark on this clonotype: A read error may explain this, as a much larger clone is one base away. The genes are TRBV6-1 and TRBJ2-2; 7 bases fit TRBD1. The CDR3 consists of 16 residues. The ends lost 4 bases at V and 8 bases at J; junction bases unmatched: 13. Germline V lookup: CDR1 MNHNS, CDR2 SASEGT. The chain's CDR3 is CASSATGYQSPGELFF. DNA of the CDR3: TGTGCCAGCAGTGCGACAGGGTATCAATCACCTGGGGAGCTGTTTTTT.

The CDR3: CARGEGSSYNSPLHF. CDR3 DNA sequence: TGTGCCAGGGGAGAGGGTAGCTCCTATAATTCACCCCTCCACTTT. This chain links TRBV2 with TRBJ1-6; D is uncertain. The CDR3 has 15 residues. V lost 9 bases, J lost 0 bases, and 12 bases lay in between. The germline gives CDR1 SNHLY, CDR2 FYNNEI.

The chain has TRBV29-1 and TRBJ2-5; TRBD2 matches at 7 bases. Trimming removed 8 bases from V and 5 bases from J; junction bases left unmatched: 8. The CDR3 sequence is 12 residues long. Germline values: CDR1 SQVTM, CDR2 ANQGSEA. This CDR3 reads CSLRLARETQYF. CDR3 in DNA: TGCAGCTTACGACTAGCCAGGGAGACCCAGTACTTC.

This clonotype was seen many times. The chain uses TRBV6-5 and TRBJ2-7; D perhaps matches TRBD2 (6 bases). The V gene's germline CDR1 is MNHEY and CDR2 SVGAGI. V lost 5 bases and J lost 2, with 10 bases in between. The CDR3 has 13 residues. In DNA, the CDR3 is TGTGCCAGCAGTCACGGGAGAGCCTACGAGCAGTACTTC. This codes for CASSHGRAYEQYF.

This clonotype has a count of ten or more. V usage is TRBV7-2 and J usage is TRBJ1-5; no clear D gene. Trimming took 4 bases from V and 3 from J, leaving 7 bases between them. Germline lookup yields CDR1 SGHTA and CDR2 FQGNSA. The CDR3 is 13 amino acids. The CDR3 spells CASSSAANQPQHF. DNA of the CDR3: TGTGCCAGCAGCTCCGCTGCCAATCAGCCCCAGCATTTT.

This clonotype was found once. The chain has TRBV25-1 and TRBJ2-7, with D perhaps TRBD2 (5 bases). Germline V gene data show CDR1 as MGHDK and CDR2 as SYGVNS. Trimming took 3 bases from V and 7 from J, leaving 22 bases between them. The CDR3 is made up of 16 amino acids. CDR3 sequence: CASSEGSGRGIDEQYF. The CDR3 DNA follows: TGTGCCAGCAGTGAGGGATCGGGGAGAGGTATAGATGAGCAGTACTTC.

In the case of this clonotype: This may arise from a read error, as a much more abundant clone is one base away. The chain carries TRBV6-1 and TRBJ1-6, with D perhaps TRBD1 (5 bases). The CDR3 totals 17 residues. The V and J ends lost 0 bases and 2 bases respectively, with 11 bases between them. Germline V CDR1 and CDR2: MNHNS, SASEGT. The CDR3 coding sequence is TGTGCCAGCAGTGAAGCGGCAGGGTACACCTATAATTCACCCCTCCACTTT. This gives the protein CASSEAAGYTYNSPLHF.

Comment on this clonotype: It may be a read error: a sequence one base away is much more abundant. This sequence joins TRBV20-1 and TRBJ1-2, with a possible D match to TRBD1 (5 bases). Per germline, CDR1 DFQATT and CDR2 SNEGSKA (reference sequence). Trimming cost V 5 bases and J 4 bases, with 29 bases left between them. The CDR3 loop spans 18 amino acids. Here the CDR3 DNA reads TGCAGTGCTCTCGTCTACCCCCAGTCCAGGGAGATTGCCTATGGCTACACCTTC. Protein product: CSALVYPQSREIAYGYTF.

This clonotype was found once. The chain combines TRBV7-8 with TRBJ2-3; 8 nucleotides agree with TRBD2. CDR1 and CDR2 (germline): SGHVS, FQNEAQ. The CDR3 contains 15 residues. The J segment lost 2 bases and the V segment lost 3 bases, leaving 4 bases of the junction unmatched. CDR3 coding DNA: TGTGCCAGCAGCTTCGGACTAGCCCCCACAGATACGCAGTATTTT. This sequence encodes CASSFGLAPTDTQYF. The full variable domain, completed using reference TRBV7-8 and TRBJ2-3, is GAGVSQSPRYKVAKRGQDVALRCDPISGHVSLFWYQQALGQGPEFLTYFQNEAQLDKSGLPSDRFFAERPEGSVSTLKIQRTQQEDSAVYLCASSFGLAPTDTQYFGPGTRLTVL.

The chain has TRBV7-3 and TRBJ2-2; TRBD2 aligns across 11 bases. Germline V gene data show CDR1 as SGHTA and CDR2 as FQGTGA. Losses at the gene ends were 11 bases for V and 9 bases for J; bases not matched to a gene: 14. The CDR3 loop spans 15 amino acids. CDR3 DNA: TGTGCCTGGAGTAGCGGGAGGGCCGTTACCAGGGAGCTGTTTTTT. It translates to CAWSSGRAVTRELFF.

This clonotype showed up many times. V and J are TRBV7-6 and TRBJ2-7; D is uncertain. V was shortened by 5 bases and J by 6 bases, with 17 bases between the two germline ends. The CDR3 sequence is 14 residues long. Germline CDR1 reads SGHVS; CDR2 reads FNYEAQ. In DNA, the CDR3 is TGTGCCAGCAGCCCGGGTCCTGCCAAGGGCGAGCAGTACTTC. It is translated as CASSPGPAKGEQYF.

This clonotype was counted only a few times. The rearrangement links TRBV5-8 to TRBJ1-3; D perhaps matches TRBD1 (6 bases). The CDR3 totals 16 residues. Germline CDR1 and CDR2: SGHTS and YDEGEE. V was clipped by 4 bases and J by 0 bases, with 14 bases between them. CDR3 in DNA: TGTGCCAGCAGCGAAGGGGGGGATTACTCTGGAAACACCATATATTTT. Amino acid sequence: CASSEGGDYSGNTIYF.

This clonotype was seen at least ten times. This sequence joins TRBV6-6 and TRBJ1-1; possible D gene TRBD1, 5 bases. This CDR3 is built from 15 residues. The V gene lost 0 bases and the J gene lost 7 bases, with 15 bases spanning the gap. Germline CDR1 reads MNHNY; CDR2 reads SVGAGI (reference sequence). This CDR3 is CASSYSSQGGGEAFF. The DNA for the CDR3 is TGTGCCAGCAGTTACTCGTCTCAGGGAGGCGGTGAAGCTTTCTTT.